This T cell receptor beta chain appears in the sequencing data of a study of blood T cell repertoires in COVID-19 (dated by TCRdb to the early 2020s). Context from the whole study: Samples from collaborators originated in the United States, Italy and Spain and spanned both the acute and convalescent phases of COVID-19. The samples were drawn from the first 160 participants of the ongoing ImmuneRACE study and from 950 to 1,500 subjects provided by 6 global collaborators. The repertoires were made available in a free public database intended to serve as a resource for research on the immune response to SARS-CoV-2. The prospective study material was composed of cDNA or gDNA derived from T cells, B-cell-depleted T cells, or PBMCs. A de-identified subject ID, COVID-19 status, age in years and sex were almost always included in the sample metadata. Subjects who had been exposed to COVID-19, were actively infected with it, or had recovered from it provided the deeply sampled blood TCRbeta repertoires that made up the dataset. Where HLA class I and class II types were available, the types were taken from metadata supplied by the sample provider, not from assay-based typing.

Remarks on this clone: The antigen it binds to is not known. Base-call qualities are not available, and no considerably larger clone is one nucleotide away.

The immunoSEQ Assay, a bias-controlled multiplex PCR, was used to amplify TCRbeta CDR3 regions from genomic DNA. From the authors' description of their analysis: The number of nucleated cells in each sample was estimated by amplification of reference gene primers within the assay. Sequence reads were collapsed and filtered to measure the absolute abundance of every unique TCRbeta CDR3 rearrangement. For each sample, productive Simpson clonality was calculated by taking the square root of Simpson's diversity index across productive rearrangements. What TCRdb holds here is the immuneACCESS table cut down to in-frame rearrangements. Part of the clones is not present; checked against another copy, under half of the missing clones reflect an unresolved V gene, and the others are unexplained. Clone size and V and J calls were adopted from that table, with D and trimming inferred from the DNA. The sample contains 200,000 to 250,000 clones, 75% to 90% of them found a single time. The ten most abundant clones make up roughly 3% of the sample.

V ends up 4 bases short and J 6 bases short, with an unmatched junction base count of 9. Its CDR3 holds 14 amino acids, cysteine through phenylalanine. Left in the record is the CDR3 DNA by itself, 42 bases read in frame from the first base. CDR1 and CDR2 (GTSNPN, SVGIG) derive from the germline V gene (reference sequence). On the study overall, not on this receptor specifically: The quantity of clinical and demographic metadata differed by source and by participant and was supplied without curation.

Samples from volunteer blood donors who had recovered from COVID-19 were contributed by a second Seattle source. Collaborating institutions collected whole blood in K2EDTA tubes following their own protocols. For TCRbeta analysis, collaborators shipped samples as frozen whole blood, isolated PBMCs, or DNA extracted from either of those sample types. The sequenced sample was peripheral blood. The rearranged chain carries TRBV30 and TRBJ2-3; TRBD2 lines up with 8 middle nucleotides. The sequence was obtained from a woman in her 30s who had recovered from COVID-19. CDR3 loop: CAWTAGGAFDTQYF. The base sequence is TGTGCCTGGACAGCCGGGGGGGCCTTTGATACGCAGTATTTT. The CDR3, completed at both ends by the reference TRBV30 and TRBJ2-3 genes, gives the full variable domain SQTIHQWPATLVQPVGSPLSLECTVEGTSNPNLYWYRQAAGRGLQLLFYSVGIGQISSEVPQNLSASRPQDRQFILSSKKLLLSDSGFYLCAWTAGGAFDTQYFGPGTRLTVL.